This T cell receptor beta chain is drawn from a study of shared clonotypes between healthy human individuals. Here immunoSEQ multiplex PCR was the method, and the copy in TCRdb shows in-frame clones only, minus some. The data contain nearly 2 million clones, approximately 95% of them seen just once; the ten biggest clones take up roughly 1.2%. This CDR3 is 16 amino acids long. V was clipped by 5 bases and J by 2 bases, with 19 bases between them. Germline assignment: CDR1 MNHEY and CDR2 SMNVEV (reference sequence). On this clone: What it binds is not known.

The naive CD8 fraction comprised CD45RO-negative cells positively selected for CCR7 and excluded terminally differentiated effector memory CD45RA+ cells. Study outcomes and limitations: It was the few donors that limited the genetic and exposure-history diversity represented.

The TCR originated in a man between 18 and 35 years old in good health. V usage is TRBV27 and J usage is TRBJ2-7; D gene unclear. Sequencing was carried out using naive CD8+ T cells sorted from blood. The CDR3 nucleotides read TGTGCCAGCAGTCTTCTCCTCCCAACCGAGACCTACGAGCAGTACTTC. Translated, it gives CASSLLLPTETYEQYF.